The clone carrying this T cell receptor (beta chain) appeared a few times. The target antigen is unknown. The record originates from a study of cytomegalovirus exposure and HLA in healthy donors. General study findings and limits: Cytomegalovirus status was reportedly diagnosed by the classifier with high sensitivity and specificity. Overall, approximately 180 TCR beta chains were annotated as cytomegalovirus-associated. What TCR beta sequences reportedly achieved was accurate prediction of HLA-A and HLA-B alleles in most subjects. A later analysis found TCR association rates differed by HLA locus, highest for DRB1 and lowest for HLA-C.

PCR involved 60 Vbeta and 13 Jbeta primers. Assay used: immunoSEQ multiplex PCR; TCRdb lists only in-frame clones, some missing. The repertoire holds roughly 96,000 clones, with about 70% as singletons. Germline lookup yields CDR1 MNHEY and CDR2 SMNVEV (reference sequence). This CDR3 comprises 15 residues. V dropped 3 bases and J dropped 3; count of bases not matched to a gene: 1. The J gene is TRBJ2-5, the V gene TRBV27; 13 positions match TRBD2. The clonotype was recovered from a woman in her 70s in good health and CMV-seropositive. The sequenced sample was PBMCs. The CDR3 DNA reads TGTGCCAGCAGTTTTGGGACTAGCGGGAAAGAGACCCAGTACTTC. This sequence encodes CASSFGTSGKETQYF.